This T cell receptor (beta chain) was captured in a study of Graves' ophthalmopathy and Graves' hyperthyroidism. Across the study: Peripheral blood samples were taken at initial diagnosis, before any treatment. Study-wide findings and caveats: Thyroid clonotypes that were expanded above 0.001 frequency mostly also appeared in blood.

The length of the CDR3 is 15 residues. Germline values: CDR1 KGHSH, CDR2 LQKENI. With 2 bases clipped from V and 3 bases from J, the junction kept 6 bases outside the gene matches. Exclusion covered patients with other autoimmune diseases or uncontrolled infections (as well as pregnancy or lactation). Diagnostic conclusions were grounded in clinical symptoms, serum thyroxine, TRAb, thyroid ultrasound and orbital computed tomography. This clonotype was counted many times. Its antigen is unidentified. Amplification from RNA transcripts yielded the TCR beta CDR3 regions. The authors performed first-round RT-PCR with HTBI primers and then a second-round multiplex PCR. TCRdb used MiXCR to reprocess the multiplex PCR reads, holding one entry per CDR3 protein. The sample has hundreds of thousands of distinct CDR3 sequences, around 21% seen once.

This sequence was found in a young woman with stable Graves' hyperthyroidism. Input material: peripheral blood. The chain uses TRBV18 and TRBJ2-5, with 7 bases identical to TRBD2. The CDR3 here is CASSPAASGKETQYF. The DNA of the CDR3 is TGTGCCAGCTCACCAGCGGCTAGCGGAAAAGAGACCCAGTACTTC.